This TCR beta chain was identified during a study of technical replicates of blood from a handful of donors. Here immunoSEQ multiplex PCR was the method, and the copy in TCRdb shows in-frame clones only, minus some. Of tens of thousands of clones in the sample, roughly 94% are singletons; the top ten hold less than 0.3%. The sequencing sample was made of T cells isolated from PBMCs. The sequence derives from a human donor in good health.

The CDR3 DNA reads as TGCGCCAGCAGCCGAACCCAGGACAGAGCGTTTGAAGCTTTCTTT. Translated, it gives CASSRTQDRAFEAFF. The rearrangement uses TRBV4-1 and TRBJ1-1; a possible D gene is TRBD1 (6 bases). This CDR3 is 15 amino acids long. Germline loops: CDR1 MGHRA, CDR2 YSYEKL. Trimming removed 4 bases at V and 7 bases at J, with 19 bases between.